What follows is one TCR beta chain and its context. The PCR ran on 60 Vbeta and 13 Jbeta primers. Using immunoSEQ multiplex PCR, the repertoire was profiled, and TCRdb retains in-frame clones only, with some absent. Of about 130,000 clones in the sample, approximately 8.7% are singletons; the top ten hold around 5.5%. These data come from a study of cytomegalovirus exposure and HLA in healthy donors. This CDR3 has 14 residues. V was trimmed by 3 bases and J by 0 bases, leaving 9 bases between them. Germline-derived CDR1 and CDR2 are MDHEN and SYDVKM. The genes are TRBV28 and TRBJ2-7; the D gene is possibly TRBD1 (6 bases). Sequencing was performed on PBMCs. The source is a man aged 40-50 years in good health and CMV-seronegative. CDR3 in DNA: TGTGCCAGCAGTTTTAAGGGGGTCTCCTACGAGCAGTACTTC. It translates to CASSFKGVSYEQYF.